Each of the 32 T cell receptor beta chains below was sequenced from the same sample in a study of cytomegalovirus exposure and HLA in healthy donors. With 60 Vbeta and 13 Jbeta primers, the PCR was carried out. Some clones are missing from TCRdb's copy, which holds only in-frame ones; the method was immunoSEQ multiplex PCR. The sample carries roughly 150,000 clones, 84% recorded once. The specimen sequenced was PBMCs. All receptors come from a boy under 10 years old in good health and CMV-seronegative.

The chain has TRBV6-1 and TRBJ1-2, with TRBD1 matching over 9 bases. Germline lookup yields CDR1 MNHNS and CDR2 SASEGT. The CDR3 is made up of 19 amino acids. Trimming cost V 4 bases and J 2 bases; bases outside gene matches: 17. CDR3 nucleotide sequence: TGTGCCAGCAGTGCCCCTCCCGGGACAGGGAAGTGGGGAAACTATGGCTACACCTTC. Amino acids: CASSAPPGTGKWGNYGYTF.

The V gene is TRBV28, the J gene TRBJ2-5; 7 positions match TRBD1. This CDR3 is built from 14 residues. CDR1 and CDR2 from the germline V gene are MDHEN and SYDVKM. V shed 6 bases, J shed 1 base, and the junction held 5 bases outside the gene matches. The CDR3 DNA follows: TGTGCCAGCAGGTCGTGGGACAGCCAAGAGACCCAGTACTTC. It translates to CASRSWDSQETQYF.

This clone was counted between two and nine times. The chain joins TRBV6-5 to TRBJ2-2; D remains unclear. CDR1 is MNHEY and CDR2 is SVGAGI in the germline V gene. This CDR3 contains 10 residues. V lost 3 bases, J lost 9 bases, and 2 bases lay in between. The CDR3 protein is CASSYRELFF. DNA for the CDR3: TGTGCCAGCAGTTATAGGGAGCTGTTTTTT.

The rearrangement joins TRBV4-3 to TRBJ2-3; 8 nucleotides agree with TRBD2. CDR1 is LGHNA and CDR2 is YSLEER in the germline V gene. V lost 0 bases and J lost 2; bases outside the gene matches: 4. This CDR3 contains 16 residues. CDR3 in DNA: TGCGCCAGCAGCCAAGAACTAGCGGCGCCCACAGATACGCAGTATTTT. It specifies CASSQELAAPTDTQYF.

The rearrangement uses TRBV5-1 and TRBJ2-3; 11 bases map to TRBD2. This CDR3 spans 16 amino acids. Germline V gives CDR1 SGHRS, CDR2 YFSETQ. V was pared by 1 base and J by 1 base, with 2 bases of the junction left unmatched. CDR3 region: CASSLPLAGGTDTQYF. The CDR3 bases are TGCGCCAGCAGCTTGCCACTAGCGGGGGGCACAGATACGCAGTATTTT.

This clone was detected once. The V call is TRBV6-5, the J call TRBJ1-4; D is unresolved. Germline lookup yields CDR1 MNHEY and CDR2 SVGAGI. V was shortened by 2 bases and J by 7 bases, with 17 bases between the two germline ends. The CDR3 covers 16 residues. In DNA, the CDR3 is TGTGCCAGCAGTTACCTCCTGATAGCGCGGGGTGAAAAACTGTTTTTT. As protein: CASSYLLIARGEKLFF.

The chain links TRBV6-6 to TRBJ2-3; D gene uncertain. Germline CDR1 is MNHNY and CDR2 is SVGAGI (reference sequence). This CDR3 spans 15 amino acids. V was shortened by 2 bases and J by 0 bases, with 9 bases between the two germline ends. The CDR3 nucleotides are TGTGCCAGCAGTTACAGAAGCTCTAGCACAGATACGCAGTATTTT. This encodes CASSYRSSSTDTQYF.

This clone has a single count. The V call is TRBV5-1, the J call TRBJ2-5; D is possibly TRBD2 (6 bases). Germline lookup yields CDR1 SGHRS and CDR2 YFSETQ. The CDR3 has 15 residues. Trimming took 2 bases from V and 5 from J, leaving 16 bases between them. CDR3 in amino acids: CASSLGDSRGETQYF. CDR3 in DNA: TGCGCCAGCAGCTTAGGAGACTCCCGGGGGGAGACCCAGTACTTC.

The chain is built from TRBV13 and TRBJ2-1; TRBD2 matches 7 bases. CDR1 and CDR2 from the germline V gene are PRHDT and FYEKMQ (reference sequence). The CDR3 runs 16 residues. V lost 5 bases, J lost 1 base, and 8 bases stayed unmatched. CDR3 in amino acids: CASSPYGGISYNEQFF. The DNA of the CDR3 is TGTGCCAGCAGCCCGTACGGGGGGATTTCCTACAATGAGCAGTTCTTC.

The chain employs TRBV5-4 and TRBJ2-4, with a possible D match to TRBD2 (5 bases). The germline V gene has CDR1 SGHNT and CDR2 YYREEE (reference sequence). V lost 4 bases and J lost 0, with 23 bases in between. This CDR3 spans 19 amino acids. CDR3 sequence (DNA): TGTGCCAGCAGCAACAGAGGCCAGGTGGGAGAACTAGCCAAAAACATTCAGTACTTC. Protein sequence: CASSNRGQVGELAKNIQYF.

The chain carries TRBV18 and TRBJ2-7, with D hard to call. Trimming stripped 3 bases from V and 7 bases from J, with 7 bases between. CDR1 KGHSH and CDR2 LQKENI come from the germline V gene. There are 11 residues in the CDR3. The CDR3 reads CASSPGKEQYF. CDR3 nucleotide sequence: TGTGCCAGCTCACCCGGTAAAGAGCAGTACTTC.

This clone appeared once. J is TRBJ2-7 and V is TRBV2; no reliable D call. The CDR3 has 12 amino acids. Trimming removed 5 bases at V and 6 bases at J, with 11 bases between. Per germline, CDR1 SNHLY and CDR2 FYNNEI. The CDR3 sequence is CASSNNFLEQYF. In DNA, the CDR3 is TGTGCCAGCAGTAATAACTTCCTCGAGCAGTACTTC.

The table lists this clone with a count of one. The chain couples TRBV6-5 to TRBJ2-6; D gene ambiguous. V gave up 5 bases and J gave up 4 bases, with 6 bases separating them. The germline V gene has CDR1 MNHEY and CDR2 SVGAGI. There are 13 residues in the CDR3. The CDR3 sequence is CASSVLGANVLTF. The CDR3 DNA is TGTGCCAGCAGTGTACTCGGGGCCAACGTCCTGACTTTC.

This clone was seen only once. The CDR3 sequence: CASRATSGDEGDTQYF. DNA of the CDR3: TGTGCCAGCAGAGCGACTAGCGGGGACGAGGGAGATACGCAGTATTTT. V usage is TRBV25-1 and J usage is TRBJ2-3; TRBD2 aligns across 11 bases. Unmatched junction bases numbered 10, after V lost 6 bases and J lost 5 bases. The CDR3 runs 16 residues. Germline CDR1 and CDR2: MGHDK and SYGVNS. The full variable domain, rest sourced from reference TRBV25-1 and TRBJ2-3, is EADIYQTPRYLVIGTGKKITLECSQTMGHDKMYWYQQDPGMELHLIHYSYGVNSTEKGDLSSESTVSRIRTEHFPLTLESARPSHTSQYLCASRATSGDEGDTQYFGPGTRLTVL.

The genes are TRBV5-1 and TRBJ2-1, with TRBD1 identical over 7 bases. In germline, CDR1 is SGHRS, CDR2 YFSETQ. The CDR3 has 12 residues. V lost 4 bases to trimming and J lost 12 bases; unmatched junction nucleotides: 7. CDR3 amino acids: CASSTTGSGQFF. In DNA form, the CDR3 reads TGCGCCAGCAGCACGACAGGGTCTGGGCAGTTCTTC. The full variable domain, in which reference TRBV5-1 and TRBJ2-1 provide the parts outside the CDR3, is KAGVTQTPRYLIKTRGQQVTLSCSPISGHRSVSWYQQTPGQGLQFLFEYFSETQRNKGNFPGRFSGRQFSNSRSEMNVSTLELGDSALYLCASSTTGSGQFFGPGTRLTVL.

The chain recombines TRBV7-8 with TRBJ1-5; TRBD1 is a possible D gene (5 bases). V lost 1 base and J lost 6, with 13 bases in between. The CDR3 runs 15 residues. CDR1 is SGHVS, CDR2 FQNEAQ, per germline. The CDR3 spells CASSLERGAGQPQHF. The CDR3 coding sequence is TGTGCCAGCAGCTTAGAAAGGGGAGCGGGTCAGCCCCAGCATTTT.

The V gene is TRBV15, the J gene TRBJ1-6; 8 bases match TRBD1. J was trimmed by 4 bases and V by 0 bases; bases with no gene match: 2. The CDR3 loop spans 16 amino acids. Germline V gene data show CDR1 as LNHNV and CDR2 as YYDKDF (reference sequence). The DNA of the CDR3 is TGTGCCACCAGCAGAGATACAGGGGGTTATAATTCACCCCTCCACTTT. It yields the protein CATSRDTGGYNSPLHF.

The chain recombines TRBV15 with TRBJ1-1; 8 positions match TRBD1. V was clipped by 6 bases and J by 7 bases; unmatched bases: 10. In germline, CDR1 is LNHNV, CDR2 YYDKDF (reference sequence). This CDR3 is built from 14 residues. The CDR3 here is CATSNGTGTSEAFF. DNA of the CDR3: TGTGCCACCAGTAATGGGACAGGTACCAGTGAAGCTTTCTTT.

This chain uses TRBV7-3 with TRBJ2-3, with 7 positions matching TRBD2. Trimming removed 5 bases from V and 6 bases from J; junction bases left unmatched: 8. The CDR3 totals 14 residues. Germline V lookup: CDR1 SGHTA, CDR2 FQGTGA. The CDR3: CASSPGLVYDTQYF. In DNA, the CDR3 is TGTGCCAGCAGCCCCGGACTAGTATATGATACGCAGTATTTT.

Only a few counts were recorded for this clone. The chain carries TRBV6-6 and TRBJ2-2; the match to TRBD1 covers 8 bases. CDR3 size: 16 residues. V was clipped by 2 bases and J by 4 bases; unmatched bases: 6. The germline gives CDR1 MNHNY, CDR2 SVGAGI (reference sequence). DNA of the CDR3: TGTGCCAGCAGTTACGCGCAGGGGGCAACCACCGGGGAGCTGTTTTTT. Translation gives CASSYAQGATTGELFF.

This clone was observed a single time. The genes are TRBV29-1 and TRBJ2-7; 7 positions agree with TRBD1. The germline gives CDR1 SQVTM, CDR2 ANQGSEA. This CDR3 contains 11 residues. Losses at the gene ends were 6 bases for V and 4 bases for J; bases not matched to a gene: 3. CDR3 DNA sequence: TGCAGCGTGGCACAGGGGTACGAGCAGTACTTC. Protein product: CSVAQGYEQYF.

The genes are TRBV5-8 and TRBJ1-1; 7 bases are a match to TRBD1. There are 14 residues in the CDR3. V gave up 4 bases and J gave up 0 bases; unmatched junction bases: 3. Germline loops: CDR1 SGHTS, CDR2 YDEGEE. CDR3 sequence (DNA): TGTGCCAGCAGCGTGACAGGGATGAACACTGAAGCTTTCTTT. Protein sequence: CASSVTGMNTEAFF. Using reference TRBV5-8 and TRBJ1-1 for the parts outside the CDR3, the full variable domain is EAGVTQSPTHLIKTRGQQATLRCSPISGHTSVYWYQQALGLGLQFLLWYDEGEERNRGNFPPRFSGRQFPNYSSELNVNALELEDSALYLCASSVTGMNTEAFFGQGTRLTVV.

The CDR3 nucleotides read TGCGCCAGCAGCCTTAGAGGACTAGCGGGCGACAATGAGCAGTTCTTC. This gives the protein CASSLRGLAGDNEQFF. The V gene is TRBV4-1, the J gene TRBJ2-1; 11 positions agree with TRBD2. Germline V lookup: CDR1 MGHRA, CDR2 YSYEKL. Germline trimming cut 4 bases from V and 5 bases from J; bases unmatched to any gene: 7. The CDR3 spans 16 residues.

J is TRBJ2-1 and V is TRBV7-6; 14 positions agree with TRBD2. The CDR3 totals 21 residues. CDR1 is SGHVS, CDR2 FNYEAQ, per germline. V was pared by 5 bases and J by 7 bases, with 22 bases of the junction left unmatched. The DNA of the CDR3 is TGTGCCAGCAGCACGAGAGGGCTGACTAGCGGGAGGGCCCAAGTTGGAAATGAGCAGTTCTTC. It codes for CASSTRGLTSGRAQVGNEQFF.

The chain combines TRBV12-5 with TRBJ2-7, with 9 bases matching TRBD2. Germline CDR1 LGHNT, CDR2 FRNRAP. The CDR3 contains 21 residues. Trimming at V came to 3 bases and at J to 2 bases, leaving 23 bases not matched to a gene. The CDR3 coding sequence is TGTGCTAGTGGTTTCCCGACACCTCAAGATGGGCGGGAGGGCAGCGCCTACGAGCAGTACTTC. Residues: CASGFPTPQDGREGSAYEQYF. The complete variable domain, with remaining parts taken from reference TRBV12-5 and TRBJ2-7, reads DARVTQTPRHKVTEMGQEVTMRCQPILGHNTVFWYRQTMMQGLELLAYFRNRAPLDDSGMPKDRFSAEMPDATLATLKIQPSEPRDSAVYFCASGFPTPQDGREGSAYEQYFGPGTRLTVT.

The CDR3 DNA sequence: TGTGCCAGCAGTGAGGGACTAGCGGGCACAGATACGCAGTATTTT. It translates to CASSEGLAGTDTQYF. V gene TRBV6-4 combines with J gene TRBJ2-3, with 11 bases matching TRBD2. CDR1 is MRHNA, CDR2 SNTAGT, per germline. Trimming at V came to 3 bases and at J to 1 base, leaving 0 bases not matched to a gene. The CDR3 is 15 amino acids.

The chain employs TRBV6-6 and TRBJ1-2; D might be TRBD1 (5 bases). The germline gives CDR1 MNHNY, CDR2 SVGAGI (reference sequence). The germline V and J ends were trimmed by 6 bases and 8 bases, with 19 bases remaining between them. This CDR3 region has 14 residues. The CDR3: CASSPRGQPRGYTF. Written as DNA, the CDR3 is TGTGCCAGCAGCCCGCGAGGACAACCGAGAGGCTACACCTTC.

On this clone itself: A read error may account for a junction end that differs from germline. The V gene is TRBV6-1, the J gene TRBJ2-5, with a tentative D call TRBD1 (5 bases). The CDR3 is 16 residues long. Germline values: CDR1 MNHNS, CDR2 SASEGT. Here the CDR3 DNA reads TGTGCCAGCAGCGAAGGGGCAGGGAACTCTAAAGGGACCCAGTACTTC. It encodes CASSEGAGNSKGTQYF.

This rearrangement joins TRBV11-3 to TRBJ2-3; no definite D call. Trimming took off 4 bases at V and 14 bases at J, with 19 bases between the two ends. The germline V gene encodes CDR1 SGHNT and CDR2 YENEEA. The CDR3 runs to 13 residues. The CDR3 region has the DNA TGTGCCAGCAGCTCAATGGGCCAAAAGCTGCTGTATTTT. Its translation: CASSSMGQKLLYF.

The V and J genes are TRBV6-1 and TRBJ1-1; D uncertain. V lost 4 bases and J 1 base, leaving 22 bases between the germline ends. CDR1 MNHNS and CDR2 SASEGT come from the germline V gene. The CDR3 spans 18 residues. CDR3 nucleotide sequence: TGTGCCAGCAGTGTATCGTCAATCGTACGGGATCCGAACACTGAAGCTTTCTTT. Translated: CASSVSSIVRDPNTEAFF.

The chain has TRBV18 and TRBJ1-1; TRBD1 is a possible D gene (5 bases). V was cut by 5 bases and J by 4 bases, with 17 bases left in between. The CDR3 totals 15 residues. Germline V lookup: CDR1 KGHSH, CDR2 LQKENI. The CDR3 loop is CASSAKDGGVTEAFF. CDR3 coding DNA: TGTGCCAGCTCAGCAAAGGACGGGGGTGTCACTGAAGCTTTCTTT. The full variable domain, with the rest looked up from reference TRBV18 and TRBJ1-1, is NAGVMQNPRHLVRRRGQEARLRCSPMKGHSHVYWYRQLPEEGLKFMVYLQKENIIDESGMPKERFSAEFPKEGPSILRIQQVVRGDSAAYFCASSAKDGGVTEAFFGQGTRLTVV.

The V call is TRBV10-3, the J call TRBJ2-7; 7 nucleotides line up with TRBD2. Germline CDR1 and CDR2: ENHRY and SYGVKD. Unmatched junction bases numbered 10, after V lost 3 bases and J lost 5 bases. This CDR3 spans 15 amino acids. CDR3 loop: CAISDTGGSVNEQYF. In DNA, the CDR3 is TGTGCCATCAGTGACACCGGGGGGTCTGTAAACGAGCAGTACTTC.